The 3 T cell receptor beta chains presented below share a single source sample, sequenced in a study of PD-L1 blockade in urothelial cancer (dated by TCRdb to 2016 to 2017). The time point label for this specimen denotes: pretreatment peripheral blood. Libraries were constructed by the immunoSEQ multiplex PCR assay. This immuneACCESS table, as held by TCRdb, lists in-frame sequences with V and J called but not all clones. Of the missing ones, under half trace to an unresolved V gene in checked studies; the others have no known cause. Across this sample there are 30,000 to 40,000 clones, with 84% seen only once. The ten largest clones add up to more than 15% of the sample. Sequences were derived from PBMCs, sampled around atezolizumab (anti-PD-L1) treatment. These receptors were collected from a man aged 60 to 75 with urothelial cancer.

The chain links TRBV25-1 to TRBJ2-7, with D possibly TRBD1 on 5 matching bases. Deletions cut 5 bases from V and 4 bases from J, with 6 bases between. The germline V gene encodes CDR1 MGHDK and CDR2 SYGVNS. CDR3 length: 11 residues. The CDR3 DNA is TGTGCCAGCAGTAGGGGTTACGAGCAGTACTTC. Residues: CASSRGYEQYF.

The gene calls are TRBV30 and TRBJ1-1; TRBD1 is a possible D gene (5 bases). Germline CDR1 and CDR2: GTSNPN and SVGIG (reference sequence). This CDR3 region has 13 residues. V was cut by 2 bases and J by 0 bases, with 7 bases left in between. The chain's CDR3 is CAWSLQVNTEAFF. Here the CDR3 DNA reads TGTGCCTGGAGTCTACAGGTGAACACTGAAGCTTTCTTT.

This clone was seen once. V and J are TRBV5-1 and TRBJ2-1; perhaps TRBD2 as D (6 bases). The germline V gene encodes CDR1 SGHRS and CDR2 YFSETQ. V shed 1 base and J shed 7 bases, with 12 bases lying between them. The length of the CDR3 is 14 residues. The CDR3 loop is CASSLSGGTNEQFF. Here the CDR3 DNA reads TGCGCCAGCAGCTTGTCCGGGGGAACAAATGAGCAGTTCTTC.